Each of the 2 T cell receptor beta chains below was sequenced from the same sample in a study of cytomegalovirus exposure and HLA in healthy donors (dated by TCRdb to about 2017). Library preparation employed the immunoSEQ multiplex PCR assay. For the multiplex PCR, a mixture combining 60 forward primers for TCR Vbeta segments and 13 reverse primers for TCR Jbeta segments was used. Held by TCRdb, this immuneACCESS table contains in-frame sequences only and omits some clones. Under half of the omission traces to an unresolved V gene where checked; the cause of the rest is unknown. The sample table includes 150,000 to 200,000 clones. The top ten hold about 2.2% of the sample. The sequenced sample was PBMCs. The receptors here all came from a man under 40 in good health and CMV-seronegative.

This rearrangement joins TRBV5-6 to TRBJ2-7; maybe TRBD2 (6 bases). V was pared by 0 bases and J by 2 bases, with 15 bases between. CDR1 is SGHDT and CDR2 is YYEEEE in the germline V gene. The CDR3 spans 16 residues. CDR3 in DNA: TGTGCCAGCAGCTTGGGGGTCGGGCTAGCGACCTACGAGCAGTACTTC. Its translation is CASSLGVGLATYEQYF.

The gene calls are TRBV30 and TRBJ1-5, with a weak D call TRBD1 (5 bases). Germline CDR1 GTSNPN, CDR2 SVGIG (reference sequence). CDR3 size: 14 residues. V was shortened by 2 bases and J by 5 bases, with 13 bases between the two germline ends. CDR3 DNA: TGTGCCTGGAGTAGAGGACAAGCTCATCAGCCCCAGCATTTT. Encoded protein: CAWSRGQAHQPQHF.